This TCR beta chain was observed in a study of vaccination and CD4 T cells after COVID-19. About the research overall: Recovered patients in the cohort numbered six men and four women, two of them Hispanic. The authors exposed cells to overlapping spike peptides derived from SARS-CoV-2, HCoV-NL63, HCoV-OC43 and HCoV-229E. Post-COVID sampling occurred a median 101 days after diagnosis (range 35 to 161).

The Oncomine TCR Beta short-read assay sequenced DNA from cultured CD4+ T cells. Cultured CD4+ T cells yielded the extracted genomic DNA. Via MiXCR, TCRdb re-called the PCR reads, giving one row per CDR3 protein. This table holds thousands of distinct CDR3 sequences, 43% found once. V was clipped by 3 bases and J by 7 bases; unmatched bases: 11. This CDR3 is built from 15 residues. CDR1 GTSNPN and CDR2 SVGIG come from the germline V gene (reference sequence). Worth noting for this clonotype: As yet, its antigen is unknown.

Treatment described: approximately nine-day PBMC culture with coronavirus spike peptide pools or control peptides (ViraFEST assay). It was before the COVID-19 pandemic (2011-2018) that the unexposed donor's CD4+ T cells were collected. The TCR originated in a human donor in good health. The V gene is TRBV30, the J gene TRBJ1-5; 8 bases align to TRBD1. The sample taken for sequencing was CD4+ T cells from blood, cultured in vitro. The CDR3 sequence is CAWSFSGGGGQPQHF. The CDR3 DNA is TGTGCCTGGAGCTTCTCAGGGGGCGGTGGGCAGCCCCAGCATTTT.